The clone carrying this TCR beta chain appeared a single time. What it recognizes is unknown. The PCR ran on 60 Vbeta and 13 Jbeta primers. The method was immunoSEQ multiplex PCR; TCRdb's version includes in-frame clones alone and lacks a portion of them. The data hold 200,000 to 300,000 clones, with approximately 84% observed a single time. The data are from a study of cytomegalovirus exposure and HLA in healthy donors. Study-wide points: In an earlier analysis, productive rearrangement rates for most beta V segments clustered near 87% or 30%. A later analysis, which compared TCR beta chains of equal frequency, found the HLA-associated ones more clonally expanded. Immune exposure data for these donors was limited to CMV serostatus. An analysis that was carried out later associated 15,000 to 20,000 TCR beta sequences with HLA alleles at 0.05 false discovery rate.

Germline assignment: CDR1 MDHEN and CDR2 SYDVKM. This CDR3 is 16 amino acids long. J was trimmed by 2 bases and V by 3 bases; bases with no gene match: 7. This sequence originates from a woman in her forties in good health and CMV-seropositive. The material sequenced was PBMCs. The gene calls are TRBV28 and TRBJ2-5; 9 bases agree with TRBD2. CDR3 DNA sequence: TGTGCCAGCAGTTTGTATAGCGGGAGCGGGCAAGAGACCCAGTACTTC. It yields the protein CASSLYSGSGQETQYF. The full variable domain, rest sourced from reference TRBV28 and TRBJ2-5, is DVKVTQSSRYLVKRTGEKVFLECVQDMDHENMFWYRQDPGLGLRLIYFSYDVKMKEKGDIPEGYSVSREKKERFSLILESASTNQTSMYLCASSLYSGSGQETQYFGPGTRLLVL.